Described below is a single TCR beta chain sequence and its context. Clones were read by immunoSEQ multiplex PCR, and TCRdb kept only the in-frame ones, dropping some. The profile shows fewer than 300,000 clones, over 75% of them singletons. The entry originates in a study of control samples from healthy donors and cancer patients. V gave up 5 bases and J gave up 1 base, with 5 bases separating them. The CDR3 loop spans 13 amino acids. Germline CDR1 and CDR2: SGHVS and FQNEAQ. What was sequenced was PBMCs. The TCR comes from a woman in her sixties with lung cancer. The chain combines TRBV7-8 with TRBJ2-2; D is undetermined. The CDR3 here is CASSRQNTGELFF. The DNA of the CDR3 is TGTGCCAGCAGCCGACAGAACACCGGGGAGCTGTTTTTT.